The rows below give T cell receptor beta chains drawn from one sample of a study of T cell repertoires in cytomegalovirus infection. TCRdb re-analysed the reads in MiXCR, keeping a single row per CDR3 protein. Seen here are 150,000 to 200,000 distinct CDR3 sequences, around an eighth observed once, and the top ten hold over 20%. The specimen was PBMCs. The receptor set was obtained from a human donor in good health (CMV status not recorded). Some clones in this sample may be carry-over from other donors' samples. The CDR3 runs from the conserved cysteine through the conserved F or W. D genes are given only for firm matches. Rows give clone size only sometimes, using once, few, many, or a class for an expanded clone.

TRBV6-6	NA	TRBJ2-7	NA	TGTGCCAGCAGTTATCGGAGAGACGAGCAGTACTTC	CASSYRRDEQYF
TRBV24-1	NA	TRBJ2-1	NA	TGTGCCACCAGTGACGATACAGGGAGCGATGAGCAGTTCTTC	CATSDDTGSDEQFF
TRBV19	TRBD1	TRBJ2-7	NA	TGTGCCAGTAGTACAAGGGACAGCTCAAAGCAGTACTTC	CASSTRDSSKQYF
TRBV29-1	TRBD1	TRBJ1-2	few	TGCAGCGTCCCGGACAGGCGGAACTATGGCTACACCTTC	CSVPDRRNYGYTF
TRBV6-6	TRBD1	TRBJ1-5	many	TGTGCCAGCAGAAGCGGGACAGGCGATAGCAATCAGCCCCAGCATTTT	CASRSGTGDSNQPQHF
TRBV20-1	NA	TRBJ2-7	few	TGCAGTGCTCCAGAAGAGACAGGCTTCTCCTACGAGCAGTACTTC	CSAPEETGFSYEQYF
TRBV28	TRBD1	TRBJ2-1	few	TGTGCCAGCAGTCCCCCAGGGACAGGTCAGAATGAGCAGTTCTTC	CASSPPGTGQNEQFF
TRBV6-1	NA	TRBJ2-6	NA	TGTGCCAGCATGGAGACTGGGGCCAACGTCCTGACTTTC	CASMETGANVLTF
TRBV6-5	NA	TRBJ2-7	NA	TGTGCCAGCAGTTACTCGGCTGAACTCCCGTCAGAGCAGTACTTC	CASSYSAELPSEQYF
TRBV20-1	NA	TRBJ1-4	NA	TGCAGTGTCCATCCCAGTGGGACTAATGAAAAACTGTTTTTT	CSVHPSGTNEKLFF
TRBV11-2	NA	TRBJ2-7	NA	TGTGCCAGCAGCCATCATACGAACGAGCAGTACTTC	CASSHHTNEQYF
TRBV9	NA	TRBJ2-2	many	TGTGCCAGCAGCGTAGAAGGGAGAAACACCGGGGAGCTGTTTTTT	CASSVEGRNTGELFF
TRBV7-2	NA	TRBJ2-1	many	TGTGCCAGCAGCTTTGGGCAGAGCAATGAGCAGTTCTTC	CASSFGQSNEQFF
TRBV10-2	NA	TRBJ1-1	NA	TGCGCCAGCAGTGAGTCCGGCAGAATTAACACTGAAGCTTTCTTT	CASSESGRINTEAFF
TRBV7-6	TRBD1	TRBJ2-7	many	TGTGCCAGCAGCGGGGGACAGGCCTACTCCTACGAGCAGTACTTC	CASSGGQAYSYEQYF
TRBV19	NA	TRBJ1-1	few	TGTGCCAGCAGAGGAGTAATGAACACTGAAGCTTTCTTT	CASRGVMNTEAFF
TRBV28	TRBD2	TRBJ2-3	many	TGTGCCAGCAGTTTCTATAGCGGGAGGGATACGCAGTATTTT	CASSFYSGRDTQYF
TRBV5-1	NA	TRBJ2-7	few	TGCGCCAGCAGCTTGGCGGCAGGGAACGAGCAGTACTTC	CASSLAAGNEQYF
TRBV5-4	TRBD1	TRBJ2-5	NA	TGTGCCAGCAGCTTGGCCGGACAGGGCCAAGAGACCCAGTACTTC	CASSLAGQGQETQYF
TRBV28	TRBD1	TRBJ1-4	NA	TGTGCCAGCAGTTACAGGGGGCCTAATGAAAAACTGTTTTTT	CASSYRGPNEKLFF
TRBV25-1	NA	TRBJ1-1	many	TGTGCCAGCAGTGAATACTCGGAGGGCCTCTCCTCCTACACTGAAGCTTTCTTT	CASSEYSEGLSSYTEAFF
TRBV5-1	TRBD1	TRBJ2-1	many	TGCGCCAGCAGCACGGGACAGGGGGCGAACAATGAGCAGTTCTTC	CASSTGQGANNEQFF
TRBV18	NA	TRBJ1-2	NA	TGTGCCAGCTCACCACGCACGGGGGGCGAGAACTATGGCTACACCTTC	CASSPRTGGENYGYTF
TRBV12-3/TRBV12-4	NA	TRBJ1-1	many	TGTGCCAGCAGTTTCCAGGGGATAGGCACTGAAGCTTTCTTT	CASSFQGIGTEAFF
TRBV28	TRBD1	TRBJ2-2	many	TGTGCCAGCAGTCGACAGGGGAACACCGGGGAGCTGTTTTTT	CASSRQGNTGELFF
TRBV7-9	TRBD1	TRBJ2-7	few	TGTGCCAGCAGCTTATATGGGCCTGGACAGGGATCGAGCGAGCAGTACTTC	CASSLYGPGQGSSEQYF
TRBV7-2	TRBD1	TRBJ2-1	many	TGTGCCAGCAGCCCGGGACAGGGGCGCGGGAATGAGCAGTTCTTC	CASSPGQGRGNEQFF
TRBV7-9	NA	TRBJ2-2	many	TGTGCCAGCAGCGGACTCTTGAACACCGGGGAGCTGTTTTTT	CASSGLLNTGELFF
TRBV7-9	TRBD2	TRBJ2-7	many	TGTGCCAGCAGCTTAGGAGTAACGGGAGGACGGTACGAGCAGTACTTC	CASSLGVTGGRYEQYF
TRBV20-1	TRBD1	TRBJ2-1	few	TGCAGTGCTGGGGACAGGGTTGCGTACTACAATGAGCAGTTCTTC	CSAGDRVAYYNEQFF
TRBV29-1	TRBD1	TRBJ2-1	NA	TGCAGCGTTGGACAGGGGGACAATGAGCAGGTCTTC	CSVGQGDNEQVF
TRBV7-3	NA	TRBJ2-3	NA	TGTGCCAGCAGCTTATGGGGTCAGGACATGGATACGCAGTGTTTT	CASSLWGQDMDTQCF
TRBV5-1	TRBD1	TRBJ1-5	NA	TGCGCCAGCAGCTGGGACAGTCAACAGCCCCAGCATTTT	CASSWDSQQPQHF
TRBV15	NA	TRBJ1-5	few	TGTGCCACCAGCAGAGATCGGCAGGGCAATCAGCCCCAGCATTTT	CATSRDRQGNQPQHF
TRBV7-3	NA	TRBJ1-1	many	TGTGCCAGCAGCCTGGGCGCGGGAACCCTCACTGAAGCTTTCTTT	CASSLGAGTLTEAFF
TRBV5-1	NA	TRBJ1-1	NA	TGCGCCAGCAGCTTGGGCACCTACGCGGGCACTGAAGCTTTCTTT	CASSLGTYAGTEAFF
TRBV28	TRBD2	TRBJ2-1	NA	TGTGCCAGCAGCCCTAGCGGGGGGGGGGGAAATGAGCAGTTCTTC	CASSPSGGGGNEQFF
TRBV29-1	TRBD2	TRBJ2-3	NA	TGCAGCGTGGGACTAGCGGGGGGCCAAGCTAGCCCAGATACGCAGTATTTT	CSVGLAGGQASPDTQYF
TRBV6-2/TRBV6-3	NA	TRBJ2-7	NA	TGTGCCAGCAGTTACGTACCGACCGAGCAGTACTTC	CASSYVPTEQYF
TRBV5-4	NA	TRBJ1-2	many	TGTGCCAGCAGCTTGGATGGAGGCTATGGCTACACCTTC	CASSLDGGYGYTF
TRBV28	NA	TRBJ1-5	NA	TGTGCCAGCAGTTTATCTGACGGGGACCTCTATAGCAATCAGCCCCAGCATTTT	CASSLSDGDLYSNQPQHF
TRBV20-1	NA	TRBJ2-1	many	TGCAGTGCTAGAGATCGAGCGAGGGCGGGCCACAATGAGCAGTTCTTC	CSARDRARAGHNEQFF
TRBV12-3/TRBV12-4	NA	TRBJ2-6	many	TGTGCCAGCGGGACTCCAAGGAGCTCTGGGGCCAACGTCCTGACTTTC	CASGTPRSSGANVLTF
TRBV12-3/TRBV12-4	NA	TRBJ2-7	NA	TGTGCCAGCAGTTACAACGTAGTGACCATGTACTTC	CASSYNVVTMYF
TRBV11-1	NA	TRBJ2-1	many	TGTGCCAGCAGCTTGTCACTAGTGGGCAATGAGCAGTTCTTC	CASSLSLVGNEQFF
TRBV7-6	NA	TRBJ2-7	many	TGTGCCAGCAGCTTAGGAGGCAACCCAGGCTACGAGCAGTACTTC	CASSLGGNPGYEQYF
TRBV6-2/TRBV6-3	TRBD1	TRBJ1-1	NA	TGTGCCAGCAGTTACTCTGGGACAGCGAACACTGAAGCTTTCTTT	CASSYSGTANTEAFF
TRBV2	NA	TRBJ1-1	few	TGTGCCAGCAGCACCGACAGAGCCACTGAAGCTTTCTTT	CASSTDRATEAFF
TRBV5-1	NA	TRBJ2-3	many	TGCGCCAGCAGTCTGCCGGGGGGCGATTCAGATACGCAGTATTTT	CASSLPGGDSDTQYF